The following is a T cell receptor (beta chain) sequence with its context. This specimen comes from a study of blood T cell repertoires in COVID-19. V lost 0 bases, J lost 7 bases, and 6 bases stayed unmatched. This CDR3 contains 16 residues. The germline CDR1 and CDR2 sequences are SGHRS and YFSETQ. Original methodology: Counts of nucleated cells, estimated from reference gene primer amplification, were obtained. The assay was immunoSEQ multiplex PCR, and TCRdb's table has in-frame clones only and misses some. V and J calls and clone size follow that table, whereas D and trimming were derived from the DNA. The data hold around 220,000 clones, with about nine tenths observed a single time.

This sequence was found in a man aged 45-65 years with acute or convalescent COVID-19. The chain employs TRBV5-1 and TRBJ1-6; 8 bases agree with TRBD1. Sequences were obtained from peripheral blood. The CDR3 here is CASSLAGQAENSPLHF. The CDR3 coding sequence is TGCGCCAGCAGCTTGGCGGGACAGGCCGAGAATTCACCCCTCCACTTT.